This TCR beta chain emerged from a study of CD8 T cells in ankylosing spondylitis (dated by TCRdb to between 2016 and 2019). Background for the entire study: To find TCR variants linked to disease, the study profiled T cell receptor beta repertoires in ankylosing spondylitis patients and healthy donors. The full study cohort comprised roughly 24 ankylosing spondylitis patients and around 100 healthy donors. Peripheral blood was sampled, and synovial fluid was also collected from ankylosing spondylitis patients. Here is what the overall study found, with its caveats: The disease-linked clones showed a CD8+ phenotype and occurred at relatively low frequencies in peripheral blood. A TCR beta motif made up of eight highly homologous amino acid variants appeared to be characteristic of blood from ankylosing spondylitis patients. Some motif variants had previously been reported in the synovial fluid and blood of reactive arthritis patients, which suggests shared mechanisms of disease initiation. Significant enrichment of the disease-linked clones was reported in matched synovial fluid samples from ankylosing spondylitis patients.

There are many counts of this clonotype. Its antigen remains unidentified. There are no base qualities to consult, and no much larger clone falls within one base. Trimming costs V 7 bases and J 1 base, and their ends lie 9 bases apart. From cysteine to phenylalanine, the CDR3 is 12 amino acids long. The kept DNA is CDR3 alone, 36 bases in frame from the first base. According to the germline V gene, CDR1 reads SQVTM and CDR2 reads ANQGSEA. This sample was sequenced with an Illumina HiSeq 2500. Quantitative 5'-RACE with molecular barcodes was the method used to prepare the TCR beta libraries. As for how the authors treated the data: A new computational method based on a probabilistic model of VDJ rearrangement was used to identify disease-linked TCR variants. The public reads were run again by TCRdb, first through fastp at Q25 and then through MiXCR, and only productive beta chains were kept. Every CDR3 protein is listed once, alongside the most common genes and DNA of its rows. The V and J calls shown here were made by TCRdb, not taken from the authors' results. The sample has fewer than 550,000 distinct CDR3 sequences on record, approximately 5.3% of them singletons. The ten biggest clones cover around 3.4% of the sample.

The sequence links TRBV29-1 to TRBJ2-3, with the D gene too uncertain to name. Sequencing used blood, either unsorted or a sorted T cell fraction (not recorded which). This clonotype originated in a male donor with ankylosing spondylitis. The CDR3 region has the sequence CSAGIGTDTQYF. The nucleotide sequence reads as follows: TGCAGCGCCGGTATAGGCACAGATACGCAGTATTTT.